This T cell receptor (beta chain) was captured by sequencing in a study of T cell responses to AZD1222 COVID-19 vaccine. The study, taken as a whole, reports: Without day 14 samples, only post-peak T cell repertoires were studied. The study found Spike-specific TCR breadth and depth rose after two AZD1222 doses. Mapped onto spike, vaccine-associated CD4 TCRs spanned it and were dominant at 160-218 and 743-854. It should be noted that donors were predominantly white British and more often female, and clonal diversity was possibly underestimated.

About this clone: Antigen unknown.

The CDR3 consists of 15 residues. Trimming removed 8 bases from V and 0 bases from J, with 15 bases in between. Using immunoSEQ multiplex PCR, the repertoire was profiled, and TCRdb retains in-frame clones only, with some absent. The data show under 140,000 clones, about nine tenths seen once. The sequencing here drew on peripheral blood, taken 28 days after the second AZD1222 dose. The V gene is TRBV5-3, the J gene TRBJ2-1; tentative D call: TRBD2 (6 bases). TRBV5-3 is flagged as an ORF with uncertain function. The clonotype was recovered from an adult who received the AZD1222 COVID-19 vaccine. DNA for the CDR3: TGTGCCAGCCAGATCGGAGGGGACTCCTACAATGAGCAGTTCTTC. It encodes CASQIGGDSYNEQFF.